This entry concerns a single TCR beta chain. With 4 bases removed from V and 7 bases from J, the gap between germline ends came to 20 bases. The CDR3 has 15 amino acids. Germline values: CDR1 SGHRS, CDR2 YFSETQ. TCRdb called the 5' RACE reads again in MiXCR, with one record for every CDR3 protein. The data contain about 180,000 distinct CDR3 sequences, 16% of them singletons. These data are taken from a study of T-cell memory formation after mild COVID-19. The sequencing input was PBMCs or a T cell subset sorted from them (not recorded which). The source is an adult woman who had mild COVID-19 (a few samples of this study predate the infection). Cell type and time point are not known. The chain carries TRBV5-1 and TRBJ1-1, with D perhaps TRBD1 (6 bases). The CDR3 loop reads CASSPDGRGENEAFF. The CDR3 DNA reads TGCGCCAGCAGCCCGGACGGCAGGGGTGAAAATGAAGCTTTCTTT.